The TCR beta chain described here comes from a study of spatial heterogeneity in lung cancer. This CDR3 has 16 amino acids. V shed 2 bases, J shed 0 bases, and the junction held 0 bases outside the gene matches. Germline V gene sequence: CDR1 MNHEY, CDR2 SVGEGT. Time point described: sample taken at primary tumor resection. TCRs were sequenced from unsorted whole RNA of tumor, nontumor lung or PBMC. Carried by each TCR cDNA molecule was a unique molecular identifier. TCRdb processed the 5' RACE reads anew with MiXCR; each CDR3 protein has one entry. The data show roughly 39,000 distinct CDR3 sequences, approximately 6.9% seen once. This clonotype was seen only a few times.

This receptor was identified in a female donor with early-stage non-small cell lung cancer. Specimen: PBMCs, collected at surgery. The genes are TRBV6-2 or TRBV6-3 and TRBJ2-3; 12 bases fit TRBD2. The DNA for the CDR3 is TGTGCCAGCAGTTACGGGACTAGCGGGAGCACAGATACGCAGTATTTT. It translates to CASSYGTSGSTDTQYF.